Following are 30 T cell receptor beta chains from one sample sequenced in a study of cytomegalovirus exposure and HLA in healthy donors. Clones were sequenced by immunoSEQ multiplex PCR, and TCRdb holds only the in-frame ones, with some missing. The sample contains under 300,000 clones, approximately 86% of which appear only once. Sequencing was carried out using PBMCs. These receptors all come from a woman aged 18 to 35 in good health and CMV-seronegative.

This clone was counted a single time. This chain uses TRBV4-2 with TRBJ2-5; 7 nucleotides agree with TRBD2. Germline CDR1 reads LGHNA; CDR2 reads YNFKEQ. Unmatched junction bases numbered 13, after V lost 1 base and J lost 2 bases. The CDR3 consists of 18 residues. Here the CDR3 reads CASSQGASAGADQETQYF. The CDR3 DNA reads TGTGCCAGCAGCCAAGGTGCGTCCGCGGGAGCGGATCAAGAGACCCAGTACTTC.

The chain carries TRBV5-4 and TRBJ2-7, with a possible D match to TRBD2 (6 bases). The CDR3 is 15 residues long. CDR1 and CDR2 from the germline V gene are SGHNT and YYREEE (reference sequence). Trimming removed 2 bases from V and 3 bases from J, with 15 bases in between. Here the CDR3 reads CASSLPGLAFYEQYF. CDR3 sequence (DNA): TGTGCCAGCAGCTTACCGGGACTTGCCTTCTACGAGCAGTACTTC.

This chain joins TRBV4-1 and TRBJ2-1; tentative D call: TRBD1 (5 bases). The V and J ends lost 1 base and 2 bases respectively, with 15 bases between them. The CDR3 is made up of 17 amino acids. Germline V lookup: CDR1 MGHRA, CDR2 YSYEKL. CDR3 sequence reads: CASSQVIPGWAYNEQFF. CDR3 DNA: TGCGCCAGCAGCCAAGTGATCCCAGGGTGGGCCTACAATGAGCAGTTCTTC.

The CDR3 reads CASSSRDRGLNEQFF. The CDR3, as DNA: TGTGCCAGCAGCTCCCGGGACAGGGGGCTTAATGAGCAGTTCTTC. The gene calls are TRBV11-3 and TRBJ2-1, with 12 bases fitting TRBD1. This CDR3 spans 15 amino acids. V lost 4 bases and J lost 7; bases outside the gene matches: 5. The germline gives CDR1 SGHNT, CDR2 YENEEA.

The gene calls are TRBV7-9 and TRBJ1-5; 9 nucleotides align to TRBD1. CDR1 and CDR2 (germline): SEHNR, FQNEAQ (reference sequence). This CDR3 spans 17 amino acids. Losses at the gene ends were 0 bases for V and 4 bases for J; bases not matched to a gene: 7. Here the CDR3 reads CASSLAFGTGHNQPQHF. The CDR3 DNA reads as TGTGCCAGCAGCTTAGCCTTCGGGACAGGGCATAATCAGCCCCAGCATTTT.

This clone has a single count. This chain uses TRBV7-3 with TRBJ2-1; 8 bases align to TRBD2. CDR1 and CDR2 (germline): SGHTA, FQGTGA. V gave up 3 bases and J gave up 3 bases; unmatched junction bases: 4. The CDR3 loop spans 15 amino acids. The CDR3 loop reads CASSFSGGLYNEQFF. CDR3 sequence (DNA): TGTGCCAGCAGCTTCAGCGGGGGACTCTACAATGAGCAGTTCTTC.

This chain uses TRBV28 with TRBJ1-6, with D maybe TRBD1 (6 bases). The CDR3 covers 17 residues. Trimming cost V 5 bases and J 5 bases, with 19 bases left between them. Germline lookup yields CDR1 MDHEN and CDR2 SYDVKM. The CDR3 DNA reads TGTGCCAGCAGTGATCACAGGGAATCCAACAATAATTCACCCCTCCACTTT. It yields the protein CASSDHRESNNNSPLHF.

A single count supports this clone. This chain uses TRBV11-2 with TRBJ2-5, with TRBD2 matching over 7 bases. The ends lost 0 bases at V and 5 bases at J; junction bases unmatched: 6. Germline-derived CDR1 and CDR2 are SGHAT and FQNNGV. The CDR3 covers 15 residues. The CDR3 sequence: CASSLDLTSRETQYF. The CDR3 region has the DNA TGTGCCAGCAGCTTAGATCTGACTAGCCGGGAGACCCAGTACTTC. The variable domain in full, with the rest retrieved from reference TRBV11-2 and TRBJ2-5, is EAGVAQSPRYKIIEKRQSVAFWCNPISGHATLYWYQQILGQGPKLLIQFQNNGVVDDSQLPKDRFSAERLKGVDSTLKIQPAKLEDSAVYLCASSLDLTSRETQYFGPGTRLLVL.

V usage is TRBV9 and J usage is TRBJ2-1; TRBD1 matches 7 bases. This CDR3 has 14 amino acids. Looked up from germline, CDR1 is SGDLS and CDR2 is YYNGEE. The trim removed 0 bases at V and 9 bases at J, leaving 6 bases unmatched. CDR3: CASSVGQGVSEQFF. The CDR3 DNA reads as TGTGCCAGCAGCGTAGGCCAGGGGGTGAGTGAGCAGTTCTTC.

V gene TRBV5-6 combines with J gene TRBJ2-5; D ambiguous. CDR3 length: 13 residues. Germline-derived CDR1 and CDR2 are SGHDT and YYEEEE. V dropped 4 bases and J dropped 0 bases, with 7 bases sitting between them. CDR3 coding DNA: TGTGCCAGCAGCGAGGCGTACCAAGAGACCCAGTACTTC. Its protein is CASSEAYQETQYF.

This sequence joins TRBV5-4 and TRBJ1-2; TRBD1 is a possible D gene (6 bases). This CDR3 region has 16 residues. Germline CDR1 and CDR2: SGHNT and YYREEE (reference sequence). V lost 1 base, J lost 2 bases, and 15 bases lay in between. DNA for the CDR3: TGTGCCAGCAGCTTGTCCGGACAGATACACAACTATGGCTACACCTTC. This codes for CASSLSGQIHNYGYTF.

The V and J genes are TRBV7-8 and TRBJ1-5, with D possibly TRBD1 on 6 matching bases. Germline V gives CDR1 SGHVS, CDR2 FQNEAQ. The CDR3 has 17 residues. The V and J ends lost 5 bases and 6 bases respectively, with 23 bases between them. In DNA form, the CDR3 reads TGTGCCAGCAGCCCTTATTTTGCGGGGGAACAGGGTCAGCCCCAGCATTTT. Protein product: CASSPYFAGEQGQPQHF.

CDR3 coding DNA: TGTGCCAGCAGTCCCCGGGTTAGTGAGCCCCAGCATTTT. It codes for CASSPRVSEPQHF. The V and J genes are TRBV6-1 and TRBJ1-5, with unresolved D. This CDR3 has 13 amino acids. Trimming shortened V by 5 bases and J by 8 bases, and 13 bases separated the two germline ends. The germline CDR1 and CDR2 sequences are MNHNS and SASEGT.

This rearrangement joins TRBV2 to TRBJ2-5; D not resolved. CDR3 length: 14 residues. V was clipped by 1 base and J by 5 bases, with 11 bases between them. Germline V gene lookup returns CDR1 SNHLY and CDR2 FYNNEI. The CDR3 DNA sequence: TGTGCCAGCAGTGAAGGCTACCTCAGGGAGACCCAGTACTTC. Translating it yields CASSEGYLRETQYF.

The chain links TRBV5-1 to TRBJ1-2; D is perhaps TRBD1 (5 bases). The CDR3 extends over 12 amino acids. Germline V CDR1 and CDR2: SGHRS, YFSETQ. Trimming left V 1 base short and J 4 bases short, with 5 bases between. CDR3: CASSLTGYGYTF. Here the CDR3 DNA reads TGCGCCAGCAGCTTGACAGGCTATGGCTACACCTTC.

This clone was detected only a few times. V usage is TRBV30 and J usage is TRBJ1-2; 7 bases match TRBD1. The V gene end was trimmed by 1 base and the J gene end by 8 bases; junction bases not matched to a gene: 4. CDR3 length: 12 amino acids. Germline CDR1 reads GTSNPN; CDR2 reads SVGIG (reference sequence). In DNA form, the CDR3 reads TGTGCCTGGAGTGGTGACAGGGACGGCTACACCTTC. Amino acids: CAWSGDRDGYTF.

The rearrangement joins TRBV14 to TRBJ2-7, with D perhaps matching TRBD1 (5 bases). Trimming took 0 bases from V and 2 from J, leaving 14 bases between them. The CDR3 contains 16 residues. Germline CDR1 and CDR2: SGHDN and FVKESK. This chain's CDR3 is CASSQDRAGPTYEQYF. The CDR3 DNA reads TGTGCCAGCAGCCAAGATCGAGCAGGGCCTACCTACGAGCAGTACTTC.

The table lists this clone with a few counts. The CDR3 spells CASSIANYGYTF. For the CDR3, the DNA is TGTGCCAGTAGTATCGCTAACTATGGCTACACCTTC. The rearrangement joins TRBV19 to TRBJ1-2; D is uncertain. Trimming took off 3 bases at V and 0 bases at J, with 2 bases between the two ends. This CDR3 is 12 amino acids long. Germline V lookup: CDR1 LNHDA, CDR2 SQIVND (reference sequence). Based on the CDR3 plus reference TRBV19 and TRBJ1-2, the full variable domain is DGGITQSPKYLFRKEGQNVTLSCEQNLNHDAMYWYRQDPGQGLRLIYYSQIVNDFQKGDIAEGYSVSREKKESFPLTVTSAQKNPTAFYLCASSIANYGYTFGSGTRLTVV.

This clone was observed a single time. This chain uses TRBV11-3 with TRBJ2-7, with D possibly matching TRBD2 (5 bases). CDR1 and CDR2 (germline): SGHNT, YENEEA. This CDR3 contains 15 residues. Trimming removed 5 bases from V and 0 bases from J, with 14 bases in between. DNA for the CDR3: TGTGCCAGCAGCGTGGGGAGCTCTTACTCCTACGAGCAGTACTTC. It specifies CASSVGSSYSYEQYF.

This chain joins TRBV29-1 and TRBJ2-2, with 11 bases identical to TRBD2. The CDR3 consists of 15 residues. V lost 4 bases to trimming and J lost 4 bases; unmatched junction nucleotides: 5. Germline CDR1 and CDR2: SQVTM and ANQGSEA. In DNA, the CDR3 is TGCAGCGTTGTGGGACTAGCGGAGGCCACCGGGGAGCTGTTTTTT. As protein: CSVVGLAEATGELFF.

The genes are TRBV7-2 and TRBJ1-2, with D hard to call. This CDR3 region has 12 residues. Germline V lookup: CDR1 SGHTA, CDR2 FQGNSA. Between the trimmed V and J ends, which lost 6 bases and 7 bases, there was a span of 12 bases. The CDR3: CASREYPGGYTF. The CDR3 DNA follows: TGTGCCAGCAGGGAGTATCCGGGTGGCTACACCTTC.

The V gene is TRBV27, the J gene TRBJ2-3; D gene uncertain. The germline CDR1 and CDR2 sequences are MNHEY and SMNVEV (reference sequence). Deletions cut 1 base from V and 0 bases from J, with 8 bases between. There are 15 residues in the CDR3. This chain's CDR3 is CASSLWAPSTDTQYF. CDR3 in DNA: TGTGCCAGCAGTTTATGGGCCCCCAGCACAGATACGCAGTATTTT.

The CDR3 DNA sequence: TGCGCCAGCAGCTTTCTCCAGGGTCGGGGGACTGAAGCTTTCTTT. As protein: CASSFLQGRGTEAFF. This chain connects TRBV5-1 to TRBJ1-1, with D possibly being TRBD1 (5 bases). Deletions cut 2 bases from V and 5 bases from J, with 16 bases between. This CDR3 is built from 15 residues. Germline values: CDR1 SGHRS, CDR2 YFSETQ.

This clone was observed a few times. The V gene is TRBV2, the J gene TRBJ2-7, with D perhaps matching TRBD2 (5 bases). In germline, CDR1 is SNHLY, CDR2 FYNNEI. CDR3 length equals 14 residues. Deletions cut 8 bases from V and 6 bases from J, with 20 bases between. CDR3 sequence (DNA): TGTGCCAGCTGCGGACTGCCCGGGGTGACCGAGCAGTACTTC. Its translation is CASCGLPGVTEQYF. Combining the CDR3 with reference TRBV2 and TRBJ2-7 gives the whole variable domain EPEVTQTPSHQVTQMGQEVILRCVPISNHLYFYWYRQILGQKVEFLVSFYNNEISEKSEIFDDQFSVERPDGSNFTLKIRSTKLEDSAMYFCASCGLPGVTEQYFGPGTRLTVT.

This sequence joins TRBV5-1 and TRBJ2-3; perhaps TRBD2 as D (6 bases). CDR3 size: 16 residues. With 0 bases removed from V and 1 base from J, the gap between germline ends came to 12 bases. Germline CDR1 is SGHRS and CDR2 is YFSETQ. This chain's CDR3 is CASSLGDSWGTDTQYF. In DNA form, the CDR3 reads TGCGCCAGCAGCTTGGGGGACTCCTGGGGCACAGATACGCAGTATTTT.

This rearrangement joins TRBV4-1 to TRBJ1-5, with TRBD1 identical over 7 bases. This CDR3 comprises 17 residues. Losses at the gene ends were 6 bases for V and 8 bases for J; bases not matched to a gene: 19. Germline-derived CDR1 and CDR2 are MGHRA and YSYEKL. In DNA form, the CDR3 reads TGCGCCAGCAGTCCCAAACCTACCGAGACAGGGAGAGAGCCCCAGCATTTT. Encoded protein: CASSPKPTETGREPQHF.

The J gene is TRBJ1-2, the V gene TRBV28; 9 nucleotides align to TRBD1. Germline-derived CDR1 and CDR2 are MDHEN and SYDVKM. With 4 bases clipped from V and 3 bases from J, the junction kept 6 bases outside the gene matches. The CDR3 has 15 residues. The CDR3 loop reads CASSSPGQGHYGYTF. CDR3 nucleotides: TGTGCCAGCAGTTCGCCGGGACAGGGTCACTATGGCTACACCTTC.

The V gene is TRBV5-6, the J gene TRBJ2-5; 9 bases match TRBD2. The germline V gene has CDR1 SGHDT and CDR2 YYEEEE. The CDR3 has 18 amino acids. J lost 0 bases, V lost 4 bases, and 13 bases had no gene match. The DNA of the CDR3 is TGTGCCAGCAGCCGCGACTTCAGGCTAGCGGGATACCAAGAGACCCAGTACTTC. Its protein is CASSRDFRLAGYQETQYF.

This clone was observed once. The chain combines TRBV27 with TRBJ1-4; D unresolved. The V end was cut by 0 bases, the J end by 6 bases, with 17 bases between. There are 17 residues in the CDR3. Germline V lookup: CDR1 MNHEY, CDR2 SMNVEV (reference sequence). The CDR3 DNA is TGTGCCAGCAGTTTATCTCGCGGGGATTTTCGAGATGAAAAACTGTTTTTT. Residues: CASSLSRGDFRDEKLFF.

This clone is a singleton in its sample. This chain links TRBV19 with TRBJ1-1, with D unclear. V dropped 5 bases and J dropped 1 base, with 8 bases sitting between them. The germline V gene encodes CDR1 LNHDA and CDR2 SQIVND (reference sequence). The CDR3 totals 13 residues. The CDR3 protein is CASSFRANTEAFF. The CDR3 region has the DNA TGTGCCAGTAGTTTCCGAGCGAACACTGAAGCTTTCTTT.